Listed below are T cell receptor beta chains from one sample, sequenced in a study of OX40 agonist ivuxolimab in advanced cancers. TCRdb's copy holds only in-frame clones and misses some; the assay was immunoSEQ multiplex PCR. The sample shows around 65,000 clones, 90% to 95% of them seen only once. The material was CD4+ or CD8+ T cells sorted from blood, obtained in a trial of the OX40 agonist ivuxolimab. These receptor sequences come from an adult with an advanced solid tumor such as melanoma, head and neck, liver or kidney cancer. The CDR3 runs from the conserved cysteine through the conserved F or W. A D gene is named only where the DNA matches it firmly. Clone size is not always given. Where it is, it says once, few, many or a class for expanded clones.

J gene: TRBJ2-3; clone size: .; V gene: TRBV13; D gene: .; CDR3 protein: CASSLEFDTDTQYF; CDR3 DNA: TGTGCCAGCAGCTTAGAGTTTGACACAGATACGCAGTATTTT
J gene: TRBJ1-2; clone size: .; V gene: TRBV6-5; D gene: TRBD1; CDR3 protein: CASSSGDSYGYTF; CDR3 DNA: TGTGCCAGCAGTTCCGGGGACAGCTATGGCTACACCTTC
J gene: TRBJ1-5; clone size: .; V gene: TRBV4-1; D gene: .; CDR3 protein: CASSQAGLSNQPQHF; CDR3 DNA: TGCGCCAGCAGCCAAGCGGGACTTAGCAATCAGCCCCAGCATTTT
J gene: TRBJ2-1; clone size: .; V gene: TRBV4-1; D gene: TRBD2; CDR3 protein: CASSLGTSGGASYNEQFF; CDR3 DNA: TGCGCCAGCAGCCTTGGGACTAGCGGGGGGGCCTCCTACAATGAGCAGTTCTTC
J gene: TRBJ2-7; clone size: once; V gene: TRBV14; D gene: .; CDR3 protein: CASSIPGDSYEQYF; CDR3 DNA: TGTGCCAGCAGCATCCCAGGGGACTCCTACGAGCAGTACTTC
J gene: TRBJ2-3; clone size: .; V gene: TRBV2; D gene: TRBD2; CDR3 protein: CASSPPTSGSTDTQYF; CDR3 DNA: TGTGCCAGCAGTCCCCCGACTAGCGGCAGCACAGATACGCAGTATTTT
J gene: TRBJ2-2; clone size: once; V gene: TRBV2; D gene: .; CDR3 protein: CASRTADANTGELFF; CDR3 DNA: TGTGCCAGCAGGACCGCGGACGCGAACACCGGGGAGCTGTTTTTT
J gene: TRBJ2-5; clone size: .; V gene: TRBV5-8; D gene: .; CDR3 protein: CASSSVLREETQYF; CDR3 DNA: TGTGCCAGCAGCTCAGTACTCAGGGAGGAGACCCAGTACTTC
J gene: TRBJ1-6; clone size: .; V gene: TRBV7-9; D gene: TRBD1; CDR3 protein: CASSVPGTGLSYNSPLHF; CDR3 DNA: TGTGCCAGCAGCGTACCCGGGACAGGGCTGTCCTATAATTCACCCCTCCACTTT
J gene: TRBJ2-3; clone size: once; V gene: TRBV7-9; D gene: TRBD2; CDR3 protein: CASSPPGAGVTDTQYF; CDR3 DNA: TGTGCCAGCAGCCCCCCTGGGGCGGGGGTGACAGATACGCAGTATTTT
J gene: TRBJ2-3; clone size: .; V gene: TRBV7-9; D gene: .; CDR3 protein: CASSLDPGVVTDTQYF; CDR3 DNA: TGTGCCAGCAGCTTAGATCCAGGGGTAGTAACAGATACGCAGTATTTT
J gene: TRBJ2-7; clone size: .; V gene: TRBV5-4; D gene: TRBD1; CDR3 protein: CASSTTEGGEGYEQYF; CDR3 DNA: TGTGCCAGCAGCACAACAGAAGGGGGCGAAGGGTACGAGCAGTACTTC
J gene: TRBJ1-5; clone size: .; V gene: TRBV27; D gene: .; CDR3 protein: CASSSTLNQPQHF; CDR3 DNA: TGTGCCAGCAGTTCAACCCTCAATCAGCCCCAGCATTTT
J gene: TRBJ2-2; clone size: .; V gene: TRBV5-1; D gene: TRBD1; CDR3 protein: CASSNHRGRNGELFF; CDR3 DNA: TGCGCCAGCAGTAATCACAGGGGGCGCAACGGGGAGCTGTTTTTT
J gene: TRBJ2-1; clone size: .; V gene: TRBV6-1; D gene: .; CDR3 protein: CASIGGPGGNEQFF; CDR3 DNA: TGTGCCAGCATTGGGGGGCCAGGAGGGAATGAGCAGTTCTTC
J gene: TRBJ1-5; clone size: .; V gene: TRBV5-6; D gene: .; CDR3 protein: CASSSRVSNQPQHF; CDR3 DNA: TGTGCCAGCAGCTCCAGGGTTAGCAATCAGCCCCAGCATTTT
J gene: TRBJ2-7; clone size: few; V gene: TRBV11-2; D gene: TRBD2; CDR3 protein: CASSLEAGGLYEQYF; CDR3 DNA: TGTGCCAGCAGCTTAGAAGCGGGGGGCCTCTACGAGCAGTACTTC
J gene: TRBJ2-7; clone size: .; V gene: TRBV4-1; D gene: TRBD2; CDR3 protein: CASSQGGGGSYEQYF; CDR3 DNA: TGCGCCAGCAGCCAAGGGGGCGGGGGCTCCTACGAGCAGTACTTC
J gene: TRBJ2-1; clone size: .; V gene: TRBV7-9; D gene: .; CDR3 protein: CASSLGGEYNEQFF; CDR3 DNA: TGCGCCAGCAGCTTGGGGGGCGAATACAATGAGCAGTTCTTC
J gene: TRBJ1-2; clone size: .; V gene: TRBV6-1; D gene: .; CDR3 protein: CASSTGRNYGYTF; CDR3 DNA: TGTGCCAGCAGTACGGGACGGAACTATGGCTACACCTTC
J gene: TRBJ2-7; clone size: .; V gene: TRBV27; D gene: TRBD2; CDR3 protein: CASSYGGTYEQYF; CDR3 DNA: TGTGCCAGCAGTTACGGGGGGACCTACGAGCAGTACTTC
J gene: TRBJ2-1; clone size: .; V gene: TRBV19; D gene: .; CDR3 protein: CASSISLAYNEQFF; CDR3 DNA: TGTGCCAGTAGTATCTCACTAGCCTACAATGAGCAGTTCTTC
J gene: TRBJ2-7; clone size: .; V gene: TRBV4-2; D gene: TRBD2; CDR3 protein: CASSQEGDGGARYEQYF; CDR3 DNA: TGTGCCAGCAGCCAAGAGGGGGACGGGGGGGCCAGGTACGAGCAGTACTTC
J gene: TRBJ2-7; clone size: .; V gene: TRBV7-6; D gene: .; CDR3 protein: CASSGGTAPYEQYF; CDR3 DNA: TGTGCCAGCAGCGGGGGGACAGCTCCCTACGAGCAGTACTTC
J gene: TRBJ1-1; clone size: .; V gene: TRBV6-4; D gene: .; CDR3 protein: CASSDWAGNTEAFF; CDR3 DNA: TGTGCCAGCAGTGATTGGGCAGGGAACACTGAAGCTTTCTTT
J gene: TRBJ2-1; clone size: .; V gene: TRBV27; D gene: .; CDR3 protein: CAGSWGDSYNEQFF; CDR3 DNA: TGTGCCGGCAGTTGGGGGGACTCCTACAATGAGCAGTTCTTC
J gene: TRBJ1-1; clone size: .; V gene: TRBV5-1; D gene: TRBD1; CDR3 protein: CASSLEGAMNTEAFF; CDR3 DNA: TGCGCCAGCAGCTTGGAGGGGGCAATGAACACTGAAGCTTTCTTT
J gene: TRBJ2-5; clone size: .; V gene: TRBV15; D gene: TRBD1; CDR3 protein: CATSTGTGRETQYF; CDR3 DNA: TGTGCCACCAGCACGGGGACAGGGAGGGAGACCCAGTACTTC
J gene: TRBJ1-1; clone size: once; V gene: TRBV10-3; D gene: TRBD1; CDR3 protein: CAISDPDRGTTEAFF; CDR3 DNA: TGTGCCATCAGCGACCCGGACAGGGGGACAACTGAAGCTTTCTTT
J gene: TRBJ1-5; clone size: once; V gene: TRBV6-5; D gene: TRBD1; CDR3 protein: CASSSGGFGNQPQHF; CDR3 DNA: TGTGCCAGCAGCTCAGGGGGCTTTGGCAATCAGCCCCAGCATTTT
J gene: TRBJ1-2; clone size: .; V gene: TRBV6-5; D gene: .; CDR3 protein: CASSFLGEFVGYTF; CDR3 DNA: TGTGCCAGCAGTTTCTTGGGAGAGTTCGTTGGCTACACCTTC
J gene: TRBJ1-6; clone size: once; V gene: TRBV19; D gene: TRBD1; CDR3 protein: CASQTGTGNSPLHF; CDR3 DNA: TGTGCCAGCCAGACCGGGACAGGTAATTCACCCCTCCACTTT
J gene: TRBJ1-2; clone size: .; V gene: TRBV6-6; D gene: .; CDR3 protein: CASSPLGGPTLYGYTF; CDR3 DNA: TGTGCCAGCAGTCCGCTTGGGGGTCCCACCTTATATGGCTACACCTTC
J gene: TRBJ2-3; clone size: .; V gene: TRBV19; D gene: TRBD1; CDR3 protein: CASSLRQGAIDTQYF; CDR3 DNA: TGTGCCAGTAGTCTGAGACAGGGGGCCATAGATACGCAGTATTTT
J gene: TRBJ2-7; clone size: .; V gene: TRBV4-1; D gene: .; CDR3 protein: CASSQDGYEQYF; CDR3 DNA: TGCGCCAGCAGCCAAGATGGGTACGAGCAGTACTTC
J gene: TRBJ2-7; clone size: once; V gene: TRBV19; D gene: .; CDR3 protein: CASSIDRTAYEQYF; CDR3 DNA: TGTGCCAGTAGTATAGATCGGACAGCCTACGAGCAGTACTTC
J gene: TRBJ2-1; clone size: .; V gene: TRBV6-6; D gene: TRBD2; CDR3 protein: CASSLAGGYNEQFF; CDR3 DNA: TGTGCCAGCAGCTTAGCGGGGGGGTACAATGAGCAGTTCTTC
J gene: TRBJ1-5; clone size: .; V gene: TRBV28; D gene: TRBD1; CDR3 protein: CASSSSDRADQPQHF; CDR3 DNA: TGTGCCAGCAGTTCGTCGGACAGGGCGGATCAGCCCCAGCATTTT
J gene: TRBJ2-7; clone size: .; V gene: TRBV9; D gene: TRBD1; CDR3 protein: CASSVDQGDTYEQYF; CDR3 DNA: TGTGCCAGCAGCGTAGACCAGGGGGACACCTACGAGCAGTACTTC
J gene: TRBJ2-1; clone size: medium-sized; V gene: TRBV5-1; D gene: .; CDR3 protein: CASSASILDEQFF; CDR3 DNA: TGCGCCAGCAGCGCGTCGATCCTTGATGAGCAGTTCTTC